The TCR beta chain described here comes from a study of vaccination and CD4 T cells after COVID-19. Study details: Sampling that followed vaccination took place a median approximately 76 days after dose two, within a range of 14 to 241. Stimuli were overlapping spike peptide pools of SARS-CoV-2 and three common cold coronaviruses (HCoV-NL63, HCoV-OC43, HCoV-229E).

The treatment denotes: roughly 10-day PBMC culture with coronavirus spike peptide pools or control peptides (ViraFEST assay). CD4+ T-cell collection from the unexposed donor predated the COVID-19 pandemic (2011-2018). Sequencing of the DNA from cultured CD4+ T cells was carried out with the Oncomine TCR Beta short-read assay. Scientists extracted genomic DNA from CD4+ T cells grown in culture. TCRdb re-analysed the PCR reads in MiXCR, keeping a single row per CDR3 protein. Among some 7,900 distinct CDR3 sequences listed, about 29% were seen once. This clonotype was seen more than once but under ten times. Antigen unknown. The CDR3 contains 16 residues. CDR1 and CDR2 (germline): LGHNA, YNFKEQ. Trimming pared 0 bases from V and 0 bases from J, leaving 9 bases between.

This receptor was obtained from a human donor in good health. Sequencing was performed on CD4+ T cells from blood, cultured in vitro. The chain employs TRBV4-2 and TRBJ1-5, with a tentative D call TRBD1 (6 bases). In DNA form, the CDR3 reads TGTGCCAGCAGCCAAGATGGGGGCGGTAGCAATCAGCCCCAGCATTTT. It encodes CASSQDGGGSNQPQHF.